Described below is a single T cell receptor (beta chain) sequence and its context. CDR1 SQVTM and CDR2 ANQGSEA come from the germline V gene. The CDR3 contains 11 residues. This entry belongs to a study of monozygotic twins with inflammatory bowel disease. TCRdb reprocessed the 5' RACE reads, keeping one entry per CDR3 protein, no DNA. With over 150,000 distinct CDR3 sequences in the sample, the ten largest clones hold 2.8%. This chain links TRBV29-1 with TRBJ1-1. This clonotype was sampled from a human donor with ulcerative colitis or Crohn's disease, or a healthy co-twin of an affected twin (not recorded which). The material sequenced was blood. The CDR3 spells CSVQQNAEAFF.